This entry lists 25 T cell receptor beta chains sequenced from one sample in a study of T cell responses to AZD1222 COVID-19 vaccine. Assay: immunoSEQ multiplex PCR; the TCRdb copy retains only in-frame clones and omits some. The repertoire has more than 95,000 clones, 80% to 90% of them found once; the top ten carry approximately 7%. The source material was peripheral blood, sampled on day 0 of AZD1222 vaccination. Receptor source: an adult in good health.

This clone showed up just a few times. The chain has TRBV6-5 and TRBJ2-5, with TRBD2 matching 8 bases. This CDR3 contains 15 residues. The germline CDR1 and CDR2 sequences are MNHEY and SVGAGI. With V trimmed by 5 bases and J by 2 bases, 7 bases remained unmatched. The CDR3 is CASSTSLAEQETQYF. The CDR3 DNA reads TGTGCCAGCAGTACCTCACTAGCGGAACAAGAGACCCAGTACTTC.

The V and J genes are TRBV19 and TRBJ2-1; D remains unclear. The CDR3 totals 15 residues. CDR1 and CDR2 (germline): LNHDA, SQIVND (reference sequence). Trimming took off 3 bases at V and 5 bases at J, with 14 bases between the two ends. DNA of the CDR3: TGTGCCAGTAGTATGGCCCTGGGATTTCACAATGAGCAGTTCTTC. The encoded protein is CASSMALGFHNEQFF.

J is TRBJ1-1 and V is TRBV29-1, with D uncertain. This CDR3 contains 13 residues. V was cut by 7 bases and J by 0 bases, with 12 bases left in between. Germline V gene lookup returns CDR1 SQVTM and CDR2 ANQGSEA. CDR3 residues: CSGGNSLNTEAFF. Here the CDR3 DNA reads TGCAGCGGAGGGAACAGCCTGAACACTGAAGCTTTCTTT.

V is TRBV28 and J is TRBJ1-2, with 9 bases that match TRBD1. The length of the CDR3 is 18 residues. V trimming: 4 bases; J trimming: 5 bases; junction bases outside the gene matches: 17. CDR1 is MDHEN and CDR2 is SYDVKM in the germline V gene. CDR3 nucleotide sequence: TGTGCCAGCAGTTCTTTCAGGACAGGGGTCCCTTTGGGATATGGCTACACCTTC. Protein product: CASSSFRTGVPLGYGYTF.

The chain is built from TRBV5-1 and TRBJ1-1; D might be TRBD1 (6 bases). The CDR3 has 16 amino acids. Deletions cut 0 bases from V and 1 base from J, with 13 bases between. Germline V gene sequence: CDR1 SGHRS, CDR2 YFSETQ. The CDR3 region is CASSLAFGGANTEAFF. The CDR3 DNA reads TGCGCCAGCAGCTTGGCTTTTGGGGGCGCGAACACTGAAGCTTTCTTT.

This sequence joins TRBV5-1 and TRBJ2-5; the D is unclear. Trimming took off 4 bases at V and 2 bases at J, with 12 bases between the two ends. The germline CDR1 and CDR2 sequences are SGHRS and YFSETQ. This CDR3 has 14 residues. The CDR3 reads CASSQTGPQETQYF. The CDR3 region has the DNA TGCGCCAGCAGCCAAACCGGGCCGCAAGAGACCCAGTACTTC.

This clone has just a few counts. V gene TRBV5-1 combines with J gene TRBJ1-2, with TRBD1 matching over 10 bases. The CDR3 loop spans 13 amino acids. The junction had 1 base not matched to a gene; V was cut back by 2 bases and J by 6 bases. Germline-derived CDR1 and CDR2 are SGHRS and YFSETQ. The CDR3 DNA reads TGCGCCAGCAGCTTCGGGACAGGGGATGGCTACACCTTC. As protein: CASSFGTGDGYTF.

The V call is TRBV6-6, the J call TRBJ1-5; D ambiguous. Germline-derived CDR1 and CDR2 are MNHNY and SVGAGI (reference sequence). V lost 3 bases and J 1 base, leaving 10 bases between the germline ends. The CDR3 loop spans 15 amino acids. Here the CDR3 reads CASSYSGPSNQPQHF. The CDR3 DNA is TGTGCCAGCAGTTATAGTGGCCCCAGCAATCAGCCCCAGCATTTT.

This clone was counted once. The chain links TRBV11-1 to TRBJ2-1, with D tentatively TRBD2 (5 bases). The V end was cut by 3 bases, the J end by 5 bases, with 8 bases between. Germline V gene sequence: CDR1 SGHAT, CDR2 FQDESV (reference sequence). The CDR3 has 13 amino acids. The CDR3 region is CASSFALDNEQFF. CDR3 bases: TGTGCCAGCAGCTTTGCACTAGACAATGAGCAGTTCTTC. Based on the CDR3 plus reference TRBV11-1 and TRBJ2-1, the full variable domain is EAEVAQSPRYKITEKSQAVAFWCDPISGHATLYWYRQILGQGPELLVQFQDESVVDDSQLPKDRFSAERLKGVDSTLKIQPAELGDSAMYLCASSFALDNEQFFGPGTRLTVL.

The rearrangement uses TRBV2 and TRBJ2-5, with no clear D. V was pared by 8 bases and J by 2 bases, with 15 bases between. Germline lookup yields CDR1 SNHLY and CDR2 FYNNEI. The CDR3 covers 14 residues. CDR3 protein: CASLPRFRQETQYF. The CDR3 nucleotides are TGTGCCAGCCTCCCGAGGTTCAGGCAAGAGACCCAGTACTTC.

This clone was recorded once. This chain's CDR3 is CASSLVEGPYEQYF. The CDR3 nucleotides read TGCGCCAGCAGCTTGGTGGAGGGCCCCTACGAGCAGTACTTC. The V gene is TRBV5-1, the J gene TRBJ2-7; the D gene is possibly TRBD2 (6 bases). The CDR3 runs to 14 residues. Trimming pared 0 bases from V and 2 bases from J, leaving 9 bases between. Germline values: CDR1 SGHRS, CDR2 YFSETQ.

V is TRBV27 and J is TRBJ2-7; TRBD1 aligns across 8 bases. V shed 4 bases and J 7 bases; nucleotides not matched to a gene: 9. The V gene's germline CDR1 is MNHEY and CDR2 SMNVEV (reference sequence). The CDR3 has 14 amino acids. The CDR3 here is CASSSPDREWEQYF. The CDR3 bases are TGTGCCAGCAGTTCCCCGGACAGGGAATGGGAGCAGTACTTC.

This chain links TRBV11-2 with TRBJ2-7; no reliable D call. The V end lost 5 bases, the J end lost 2 bases, and 13 bases lay between the germline ends. CDR1 is SGHAT, CDR2 FQNNGV, per germline. The CDR3 loop spans 14 amino acids. The CDR3 DNA follows: TGTGCCAGCAGCCGCGACGTCCACCCCTACGAGCAGTACTTC. Translation gives CASSRDVHPYEQYF.

This clone was observed a single time. The chain joins TRBV24-1 to TRBJ2-3; unclear D gene. Germline CDR1 is KGHDR and CDR2 is SFDVKD. V dropped 5 bases and J dropped 1 base, with 12 bases sitting between them. The CDR3 has 15 amino acids. The CDR3 sequence: CATSVDEVGTDTQYF. The CDR3, as DNA: TGTGCCACCAGTGTGGACGAGGTGGGCACAGATACGCAGTATTTT.

The chain carries TRBV2 and TRBJ2-2, with D perhaps being TRBD1 or TRBD2 (6 bases each). V was trimmed by 7 bases and J by 11 bases, leaving 17 bases between them. The CDR3 consists of 13 residues. CDR1 and CDR2 from the germline V gene are SNHLY and FYNNEI. The CDR3 DNA reads as TGTGCCAGCACGAGGGGGACTCGAGAAGAGCTGTTTTTT. Its translation: CASTRGTREELFF. Full variable domain (remainder filled in from reference TRBV2 and TRBJ2-2): EPEVTQTPSHQVTQMGQEVILRCVPISNHLYFYWYRQILGQKVEFLVSFYNNEISEKSEIFDDQFSVERPDGSNFTLKIRSTKLEDSAMYFCASTRGTREELFFGEGSRLTVL.

This chain connects TRBV28 to TRBJ1-6; weak D call: TRBD1 (5 bases). V gave up 9 bases and J gave up 6 bases, with 24 bases separating them. Germline V gene lookup returns CDR1 MDHEN and CDR2 SYDVKM. This CDR3 has 17 residues. The CDR3 DNA reads TGTGCCAGTACCGGGGACGGAAGATTCCTCGTTAATTCACCCCTCCACTTT. Its translation: CASTGDGRFLVNSPLHF.

The chain recombines TRBV28 with TRBJ1-5, with 10 bases identical to TRBD1. Germline V gene data show CDR1 as MDHEN and CDR2 as SYDVKM. This CDR3 spans 15 amino acids. Trimming took 6 bases from V and 5 from J; bases not matched to a gene: 7. The CDR3 nucleotides read TGTGCCAGCAGCCCGGGACAGGGGTTCGATCAGCCCCAGCATTTT. Translating it yields CASSPGQGFDQPQHF.

The rearrangement joins TRBV12-3 or TRBV12-4 to TRBJ1-1; perhaps TRBD1 as D (5 bases). CDR3 length: 12 amino acids. V was shortened by 5 bases and J by 4 bases, with 8 bases between the two germline ends. CDR3 sequence: CASSPGPTEAFF. The CDR3 DNA reads as TGTGCCAGCAGTCCAGGGCCCACTGAAGCTTTCTTT.

The chain couples TRBV7-6 to TRBJ2-1; D is possibly TRBD2 (5 bases). CDR3 length: 13 residues. Germline V gives CDR1 SGHVS, CDR2 FNYEAQ. V lost 5 bases, J lost 10 bases, and 15 bases lay in between. The CDR3 region is CASSPTLTGEQFF. The CDR3 region has the DNA TGTGCCAGCAGCCCGACCTTAACGGGGGAGCAGTTCTTC.

The CDR3 region has the DNA TGTGCCAGCAGCCCGAGGACAGGGTACAATGAGCAGTTCTTC. It yields the protein CASSPRTGYNEQFF. The chain recombines TRBV11-3 with TRBJ2-1, with 8 bases fitting TRBD1. This CDR3 has 14 residues. Germline V gene lookup returns CDR1 SGHNT and CDR2 YENEEA. The junction had 4 bases not matched to a gene; V was cut back by 5 bases and J by 4 bases.

The chain recombines TRBV11-2 with TRBJ2-7, with 11 bases that match TRBD2. The CDR3 is 15 residues long. Germline CDR1 SGHAT, CDR2 FQNNGV. After removal of 6 bases from V and 0 bases from J, the junction contained 4 bases not matched to a gene. In DNA, the CDR3 is TGTGCCAGCAGTTCTAGCGGGGGGAGCTCCTACGAGCAGTACTTC. It codes for CASSSSGGSSYEQYF.

This chain connects TRBV5-4 to TRBJ2-7, with TRBD2 matching over 8 bases. The CDR3 covers 16 residues. The V gene end was trimmed by 0 bases and the J gene end by 7 bases; junction bases not matched to a gene: 12. CDR1 SGHNT and CDR2 YYREEE come from the germline V gene (reference sequence). The CDR3 region is CASSLVPREGVGEQYF. As DNA, the CDR3 is TGTGCCAGCAGCTTGGTCCCCCGGGAGGGAGTGGGGGAGCAGTACTTC. Using reference TRBV5-4 and TRBJ2-7 for the parts outside the CDR3, the full variable domain is ETGVTQSPTHLIKTRGQQVTLRCSSQSGHNTVSWYQQALGQGPQFIFQYYREEENGRGNFPPRFSGLQFPNYSSELNVNALELDDSALYLCASSLVPREGVGEQYFGPGTRLTVT.

This rearrangement joins TRBV6-2 or TRBV6-3 to TRBJ2-1; 10 bases fit TRBD2. Trimming at V came to 0 bases and at J to 6 bases, leaving 14 bases not matched to a gene. The CDR3 has 19 amino acids. Germline CDR1 MNHEY, CDR2 SVGEGT. The CDR3 protein is CASSYSGRHLAGVSNEQFF. DNA for the CDR3: TGTGCCAGCAGTTACTCGGGGCGCCATCTAGCGGGAGTTAGCAATGAGCAGTTCTTC.

CDR3 amino acids: CASRRWTAEAFF. CDR3 bases: TGTGCCAGCAGACGTTGGACGGCCGAAGCTTTCTTT. The chain links TRBV6-5 to TRBJ1-1; D not certain. Trimming removed 6 bases from V and 8 bases from J, with 13 bases in between. This CDR3 comprises 12 residues. Germline CDR1 reads MNHEY; CDR2 reads SVGAGI.

This clone was detected only a few times. The J gene is TRBJ2-3, the V gene TRBV5-1; a possible D gene is TRBD1 (6 bases). This CDR3 comprises 16 residues. Between the trimmed V and J ends, which lost 2 bases and 2 bases, there was a span of 15 bases. Per germline, CDR1 SGHRS and CDR2 YFSETQ. The CDR3 DNA reads TGCGCCAGCAGCTTCCGGGACACCGTACTCACAGATACGCAGTATTTT. Translated, it gives CASSFRDTVLTDTQYF.